This T cell receptor beta chain was recorded in a study of T cells in localized non-small cell lung cancer. Study-wide results and limits: Paired adjacent lung recovered a median about 61 of the top 100 tumor clones.

This clone showed up just once. Its target is unknown. TCRdb keeps only in-frame clones here, not all; method: immunoSEQ multiplex PCR. Of about 26,000 clones listed, about nine tenths are singletons. CDR3 length equals 17 residues. Trimming took 2 bases from V and 7 from J, leaving 21 bases between them. Per the germline V gene, CDR1 is GTSNPN and CDR2 is SVGIG (reference sequence). V is TRBV30 and J is TRBJ1-6; possibly TRBD1 for D (6 bases). The source material was peripheral blood, sampled before any cancer treatment. The sequence came from a female donor aged 60 or older with stage II squamous cell lung carcinoma. CDR3: CAWSSQVGLRGNSPLHF. The CDR3 DNA follows: TGTGCCTGGAGTTCGCAAGTGGGTCTGAGGGGGAATTCACCCCTCCACTTT.